This T cell receptor (beta chain) was sequenced in a study of blood T cell repertoires in COVID-19 (dated by TCRdb to 2018 to 2021). With regard to the full study: Collaborator samples came from the United States, Italy and Spain and covered acute and convalescent phases of COVID-19. Deeply sampled blood TCRbeta repertoires from subjects exposed to, actively infected with, or recovered from COVID-19 were included in the dataset. Sample metadata almost always included a de-identified subject ID, COVID-19 status, age in years and sex. The material from the prospective study consisted of cDNA or gDNA derived from T cells, B-cell-depleted T cells, or PBMCs. Where available, HLA class I and class II types were obtained from metadata supplied by the sample provider rather than from assay-based typing. The samples were drawn from the first 160 participants of the ongoing ImmuneRACE study and from 950 to 1,500 subjects provided by 6 global collaborators. The repertoires were released in a freely available public database meant as a resource for research on the immune response to SARS-CoV-2.

Each collaborating institution followed its own protocols to collect whole blood in K2EDTA tubes. For TCRbeta analysis, collaborators shipped samples as frozen whole blood, isolated PBMCs, or DNA extracted from either of those sample types. TCRbeta CDR3 regions were amplified from genomic DNA using the immunoSEQ Assay, a bias-controlled multiplex PCR. Regarding the original processing steps: Within the assay, amplification of reference gene primers was used to estimate how many nucleated cells each sample contained. Sequence reads were collapsed and filtered to measure the absolute abundance of every unique TCRbeta CDR3 rearrangement. For each sample, productive Simpson clonality was calculated as the square root of Simpson's diversity index over productive rearrangements. The source is immuneACCESS, and TCRdb retained only in-frame sequences with V and J called. Part of the clones is not carried over; for the studies checked, unresolved V genes explain less than half of this, and the remainder is unexplained. V and J calls and clone size are given by that table; D and trimming were obtained from the DNA. Across this sample there are about 75,000 clones, with around 74% seen only once. The top ten clonotypes cover roughly 5% of the sample.

The CDR3 sequence holds 17 residues, the cysteine and phenylalanine included. Of the read, only the CDR3 DNA is kept; its 51 bases are in frame from base 1. The V end loses 0 bases and the J end loses 2 bases, and a stretch of 17 bases separates them. According to the germline V gene, CDR1 reads SGHRS and CDR2 reads YFSETQ. Here is what the overall study found, with its caveats: Clinical and demographic metadata were provided uncurated, with the amount varying by source and participant.

Worth noting for this clone: The antigen it binds to is not known. Base qualities are not recorded, but no much larger clone differs from it by a single base.

Sequencing used peripheral blood. The clonotype originates from a woman aged 80 or over with active or convalescent COVID-19. This receptor chain uses TRBV5-1 and TRBJ2-5; a tentative D match to TRBD1 spans 5 bases. The CDR3 reads CASSLGVGANQQETQYF. The base sequence is TGCGCCAGCAGCTTGGGGGTAGGGGCGAACCAGCAAGAGACCCAGTACTTC.